Following are 24 T cell receptor beta chains from one sample sequenced in a study of T cell responses to AZD1222 COVID-19 vaccine. Measured with immunoSEQ multiplex PCR; TCRdb has only the in-frame clones, and not every one. The table records about 170,000 clones, 80% to 95% of them present only once. Sequencing used peripheral blood, obtained on day 0 of AZD1222 vaccination. The receptors were gathered from an adult in good health.

The rearrangement links TRBV5-3 to TRBJ2-5; D call uncertain. TRBV5-3 counts as an open reading frame of uncertain function. The CDR3 contains 14 residues. Between the trimmed V and J ends, which lost 0 bases and 2 bases, there was a span of 8 bases. The CDR3 spells CARSLVPEQETQYF. Here the CDR3 DNA reads TGTGCCAGAAGCTTGGTACCGGAGCAAGAGACCCAGTACTTC.

DNA of the CDR3: TGTGCCAGTAGTTTCGACAGGGGCCCCACCTACGAGCAGTACTTC. Its protein is CASSFDRGPTYEQYF. The chain combines TRBV19 with TRBJ2-7, with 8 positions matching TRBD1. Germline values: CDR1 LNHDA, CDR2 SQIVND (reference sequence). Trimming took 5 bases from V and 2 from J; bases not matched to a gene: 8. This CDR3 has 15 amino acids.

CDR3: CASKTGTGLQPQHF. Here the CDR3 DNA reads TGTGCCAGCAAGACCGGGACAGGGCTTCAGCCCCAGCATTTT. The chain combines TRBV6-5 with TRBJ1-5; 9 bases line up with TRBD1. The CDR3 consists of 14 residues. From germline, CDR1 is MNHEY and CDR2 SVGAGI. V lost 7 bases and J lost 6; bases outside the gene matches: 7.

The chain uses TRBV7-8 and TRBJ1-1; a possible D gene is TRBD1 (5 bases). Germline CDR1 reads SGHVS; CDR2 reads FQNEAQ. The CDR3 totals 12 residues. V shed 5 bases and J shed 7 bases, with 11 bases lying between them. The CDR3 loop reads CASSPTGREAFF. DNA for the CDR3: TGTGCCAGCAGCCCAACGGGGCGTGAAGCTTTCTTT.

This chain links TRBV11-2 with TRBJ2-1; 8 positions match TRBD2. Germline values: CDR1 SGHAT, CDR2 FQNNGV. J was trimmed by 7 bases and V by 0 bases; bases with no gene match: 8. This CDR3 has 16 amino acids. The CDR3 DNA reads as TGTGCCAGCAGCTTAGATCTGGCGGGAGGTCGAAATGAGCAGTTCTTC. It specifies CASSLDLAGGRNEQFF.

The gene calls are TRBV5-1 and TRBJ2-7, with 8 bases aligning to TRBD2. Per the germline V gene, CDR1 is SGHRS and CDR2 is YFSETQ. V was pared by 2 bases and J by 1 base, with 14 bases of the junction left unmatched. CDR3 length: 18 amino acids. CDR3: CASSLKAGTSLSSYEQYF. In DNA, the CDR3 is TGCGCCAGCAGCTTAAAAGCCGGGACTAGTCTATCGTCCTACGAGCAGTACTTC.

The V and J genes are TRBV7-9 and TRBJ2-3, with TRBD1 matching 9 bases. V lost 7 bases, J lost 4 bases, and 9 bases stayed unmatched. This CDR3 region has 15 residues. Germline V gene lookup returns CDR1 SEHNR and CDR2 FQNEAQ (reference sequence). CDR3 bases: TGTGCCAGCAAACTACAGGGACAGGGTTCAGATACGCAGTATTTT. Translation: CASKLQGQGSDTQYF.

J is TRBJ2-2 and V is TRBV6-4; tentative D call: TRBD2 (5 bases). This CDR3 spans 13 amino acids. Per the germline V gene, CDR1 is MRHNA and CDR2 is SNTAGT. Between the trimmed V and J ends, which lost 6 bases and 7 bases, there was a span of 12 bases. CDR3 protein: CASSAAGGGELFF. CDR3 DNA sequence: TGTGCCAGCAGCGCCGCGGGCGGCGGGGAGCTGTTTTTT.

This chain uses TRBV12-3 or TRBV12-4 with TRBJ1-5, with D perhaps matching TRBD1 (5 bases). This CDR3 is built from 13 residues. V lost 3 bases to trimming and J lost 5 bases, with 8 bases between them. The CDR3 sequence: CASSLSGDQPQHF. For the CDR3, the DNA is TGTGCCAGCAGTTTGTCGGGGGATCAGCCCCAGCATTTT.

The chain carries TRBV9 and TRBJ2-2; D is uncertain. V was cut by 0 bases and J by 4 bases, with 4 bases left in between. From germline, CDR1 is SGDLS and CDR2 YYNGEE. The CDR3 consists of 13 residues. DNA of the CDR3: TGTGCCAGCAGCGTAGTTCCCACCGGGGAGCTGTTTTTT. Residues: CASSVVPTGELFF.

The chain carries TRBV6-2 or TRBV6-3 and TRBJ1-2; D is unresolved. V was cut by 7 bases and J by 3 bases, with 18 bases left in between. The length of the CDR3 is 15 residues. Germline V gives CDR1 MNHEY, CDR2 SVGEGT. The CDR3 sequence is CASTPGMTRDYGYTF. In nucleotides, the CDR3 is TGTGCCAGCACCCCGGGCATGACCCGGGACTATGGCTACACCTTC.

The V gene is TRBV7-9, the J gene TRBJ2-1; TRBD2 aligns across 14 bases. J lost 8 bases, V lost 6 bases, and 6 bases had no gene match. Germline V gives CDR1 SEHNR, CDR2 FQNEAQ (reference sequence). The CDR3 has 15 amino acids. The DNA of the CDR3 is TGTGCCAGCAGTCGGGGACTAGCGGGAGTACATGAGCAGTTCTTC. It yields the protein CASSRGLAGVHEQFF.

The chain combines TRBV7-8 with TRBJ1-1; D not resolved. Germline CDR1 SGHVS, CDR2 FQNEAQ. This CDR3 has 14 residues. V was shortened by 3 bases and J by 0 bases, with 8 bases between the two germline ends. The CDR3 DNA reads as TGTGCCAGCAGCTTCGACGGATTGAACACTGAAGCTTTCTTT. Translation gives CASSFDGLNTEAFF.

This chain joins TRBV7-8 and TRBJ2-3; D might be TRBD2 (5 bases). The germline gives CDR1 SGHVS, CDR2 FQNEAQ. V was cut by 4 bases and J by 0 bases, with 11 bases left in between. CDR3 size: 15 residues. This CDR3 is CASSWKEGSTDTQYF. CDR3 coding DNA: TGTGCCAGCAGCTGGAAAGAGGGCAGCACAGATACGCAGTATTTT.

For the CDR3, the DNA is TGTGCCAGCAGCAAAGATTGGGCAGGAAGGACTAACTATGGCTACACCTTC. Translating it yields CASSKDWAGRTNYGYTF. V usage is TRBV21-1 and J usage is TRBJ1-2; the table assigns TRBD1, which was not confirmed against the DNA. TRBV21-1 constitutes a pseudogene. The CDR3 is 17 amino acids.

This rearrangement joins TRBV10-3 to TRBJ2-3; 9 bases line up with TRBD1. The germline V gene encodes CDR1 ENHRY and CDR2 SYGVKD. V was pared by 5 bases and J by 0 bases, with 3 bases of the junction left unmatched. The CDR3 has 15 residues. The chain's CDR3 is CAISPGQGSTDTQYF. Here the CDR3 DNA reads TGTGCCATCAGTCCGGGACAGGGTAGCACAGATACGCAGTATTTT.

The chain links TRBV5-6 to TRBJ2-6; D is undetermined. Germline V gives CDR1 SGHDT, CDR2 YYEEEE. The V end was cut by 2 bases, the J end by 0 bases, with 6 bases between. CDR3 size: 15 residues. CDR3 loop: CASSFRSSGANVLTF. CDR3 bases: TGTGCCAGCAGCTTCAGGAGCTCTGGGGCCAACGTCCTGACTTTC.

This chain connects TRBV18 to TRBJ1-2; D is unclear. The CDR3 covers 14 residues. In germline, CDR1 is KGHSH, CDR2 LQKENI. V lost 2 bases to trimming and J lost 5 bases, with 12 bases between them. As DNA, the CDR3 is TGTGCCAGCTCACCATCAAGGGCTCAATATGGCTACACCTTC. This codes for CASSPSRAQYGYTF.

This sequence joins TRBV6-1 and TRBJ1-5; 7 bases fit TRBD1. Trimming cost V 1 base and J 6 bases; bases outside gene matches: 9. Germline V lookup: CDR1 MNHNS, CDR2 SASEGT. CDR3 size: 16 residues. The chain's CDR3 is CASSEDLGGIGQPQHF. CDR3 nucleotide sequence: TGTGCCAGCAGTGAAGATTTAGGGGGCATAGGTCAGCCCCAGCATTTT.

V and J are TRBV18 and TRBJ1-2; D uncertain. V lost 6 bases and J lost 8, with 13 bases in between. Germline V gives CDR1 KGHSH, CDR2 LQKENI. The CDR3 consists of 12 residues. The CDR3 DNA follows: TGTGCCAGCTCCGGACCTTACGGGGGCTACACCTTC. Translation: CASSGPYGGYTF. The full variable domain, in which reference TRBV18 and TRBJ1-2 provide the parts outside the CDR3, is NAGVMQNPRHLVRRRGQEARLRCSPMKGHSHVYWYRQLPEEGLKFMVYLQKENIIDESGMPKERFSAEFPKEGPSILRIQQVVRGDSAAYFCASSGPYGGYTFGSGTRLTVV.

The chain links TRBV6-1 to TRBJ2-7; D remains ambiguous. The V gene's germline CDR1 is MNHNS and CDR2 SASEGT. The germline V and J ends were trimmed by 2 bases and 0 bases, with 8 bases remaining between them. The CDR3 spans 14 residues. CDR3 residues: CASSEPPSSYEQYF. The CDR3 nucleotides are TGTGCCAGCAGTGAACCCCCTTCCTCCTACGAGCAGTACTTC.

The rearrangement links TRBV7-9 to TRBJ1-4, with D possibly matching TRBD1 (5 bases). This CDR3 has 18 amino acids. Trimming left V 5 bases short and J 7 bases short, with 26 bases between. CDR1 is SEHNR, CDR2 FQNEAQ, per germline (reference sequence). This chain's CDR3 is CASSLGTYRRTRSEKLFF. Written as DNA, the CDR3 is TGTGCCAGCAGCCTTGGGACCTACAGGAGAACAAGGAGTGAAAAACTGTTTTTT.

As concerns this clone: The same CDR3 can be traced to other DNA sequences in this sample. This chain links TRBV5-1 with TRBJ1-1; D is unclear. The CDR3 length is 13 residues. The germline V and J ends were trimmed by 2 bases and 1 base, with 6 bases remaining between them. The germline V gene has CDR1 SGHRS and CDR2 YFSETQ. The CDR3 protein is CASSFSTNTEAFF. CDR3 nucleotide sequence: TGCGCCAGCAGCTTTTCAACGAACACTGAAGCTTTCTTT.

About this clone: This CDR3 is also generated by other DNA sequences in the sample. The chain carries TRBV11-2 and TRBJ2-7, with 8 bases aligning to TRBD1. Germline V gene lookup returns CDR1 SGHAT and CDR2 FQNNGV. Trimming removed 1 base from V and 1 base from J; junction bases left unmatched: 0. CDR3 size: 14 residues. CDR3 sequence reads: CASSLGTGSYEQYF. CDR3 in DNA: TGTGCCAGCAGCTTAGGGACAGGGTCCTACGAGCAGTACTTC.